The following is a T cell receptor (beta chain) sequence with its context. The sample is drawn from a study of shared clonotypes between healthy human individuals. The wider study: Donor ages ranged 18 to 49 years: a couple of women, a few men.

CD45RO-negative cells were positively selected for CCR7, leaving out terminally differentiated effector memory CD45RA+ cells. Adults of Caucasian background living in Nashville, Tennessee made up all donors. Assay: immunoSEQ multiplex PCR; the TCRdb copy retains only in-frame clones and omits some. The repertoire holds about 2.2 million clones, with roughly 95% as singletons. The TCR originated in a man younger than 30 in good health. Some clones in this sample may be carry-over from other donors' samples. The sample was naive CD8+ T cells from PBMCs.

The CDR3 nucleotides are TGTGCCAGCAGCCAATTGCGTGAGCAGTACTTC. Its translation: CASSQLREQYF. V and J are TRBV16 and TRBJ2-7; D is ambiguous. The germline V and J ends were trimmed by 1 base and 7 bases, with 5 bases remaining between them. Looked up from germline, CDR1 is KGHSY and CDR2 is FQNENV. The CDR3 runs to 11 residues.